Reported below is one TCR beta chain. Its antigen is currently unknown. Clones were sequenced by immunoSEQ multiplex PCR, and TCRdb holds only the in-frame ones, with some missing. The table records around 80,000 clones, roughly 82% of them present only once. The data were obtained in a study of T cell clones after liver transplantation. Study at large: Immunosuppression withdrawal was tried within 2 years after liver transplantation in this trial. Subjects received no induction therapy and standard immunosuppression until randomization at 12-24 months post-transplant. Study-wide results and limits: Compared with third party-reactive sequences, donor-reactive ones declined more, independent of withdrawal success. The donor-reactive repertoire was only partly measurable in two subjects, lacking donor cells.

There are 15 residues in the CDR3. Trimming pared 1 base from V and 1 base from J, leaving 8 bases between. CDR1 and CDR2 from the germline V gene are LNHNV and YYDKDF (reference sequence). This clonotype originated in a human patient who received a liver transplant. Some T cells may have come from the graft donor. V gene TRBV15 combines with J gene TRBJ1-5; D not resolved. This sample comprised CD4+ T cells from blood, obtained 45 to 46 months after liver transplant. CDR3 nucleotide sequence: TGTGCCACCAGCAGAGCAGGAGGGAGCAATCAGCCCCAGCATTTT. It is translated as CATSRAGGSNQPQHF.